Shown below are 32 T cell receptor beta chains from a single sample sequenced in a study of read filtering for tumor transcriptome and immune sequencing. The library was built from about 400 ng RNA with molecular barcoded adaptors for alpha/delta and beta/gamma chains. TCRdb re-derived calls from the reads in MiXCR, one entry per CDR3 protein. The data show some 50,000 distinct CDR3 sequences, around 19% seen once. The sample comprised a population of CD138-negative cells sorted from bone marrow. The receptors originated from a donor at least 40 years old with multiple myeloma.

The chain employs TRBV20-1 and TRBJ1-1; 7 bases line up with TRBD1. The CDR3 consists of 13 residues. V trimming: 6 bases; J trimming: 0 bases; junction bases outside the gene matches: 4. Germline V CDR1 and CDR2: DFQATT, SNEGSKA (reference sequence). Here the CDR3 reads CSADGQVNTEAFF. CDR3 coding DNA: TGCAGTGCAGACGGACAGGTGAACACTGAAGCTTTCTTT.

This clonotype was counted many times. J is TRBJ2-3 and V is TRBV28; 9 bases agree with TRBD1. Germline CDR1 reads MDHEN; CDR2 reads SYDVKM. J was trimmed by 4 bases and V by 4 bases; bases with no gene match: 6. The CDR3 consists of 15 residues. The CDR3 nucleotides are TGTGCCAGCAGTTCAACACGGACAGGGGCAGATACGCAGTATTTT. Its translation is CASSSTRTGADTQYF. Complete variable domain (other parts from reference TRBV28 and TRBJ2-3): DVKVTQSSRYLVKRTGEKVFLECVQDMDHENMFWYRQDPGLGLRLIYFSYDVKMKEKGDIPEGYSVSREKKERFSLILESASTNQTSMYLCASSSTRTGADTQYFGPGTRLTVL.

The genes are TRBV6-2 or TRBV6-3 and TRBJ2-5; TRBD1 aligns across 11 bases. Trimming took 10 bases from V and 4 from J; bases not matched to a gene: 5. The CDR3 runs to 13 residues. The germline V gene has CDR1 MNHEY and CDR2 SVGEGT. Written as DNA, the CDR3 is TGTGCCACGGACAGGGGGCCCACAGAGACCCAGTACTTC. Protein sequence: CATDRGPTETQYF.

This clonotype was observed many times. The genes are TRBV10-3 and TRBJ2-7, with unresolved D. The V end was cut by 0 bases, the J end by 5 bases, with 5 bases between. The V gene's germline CDR1 is ENHRY and CDR2 SYGVKD. The CDR3 spans 12 residues. DNA of the CDR3: TGTGCCATCAGTGAGTCCTCTAACGAGCAGTACTTC. It specifies CAISESSNEQYF.

The CDR3 sequence: CASRTYSGSTKTQYF. Written as DNA, the CDR3 is TGTGCCAGCAGGACCTACAGCGGGAGTACGAAGACCCAGTACTTC. The chain employs TRBV2 and TRBJ2-5, with 8 bases aligning to TRBD2. V dropped 6 bases and J dropped 6; count of bases not matched to a gene: 12. Germline loops: CDR1 SNHLY, CDR2 FYNNEI. The CDR3 runs to 15 residues.

Of note for this clonotype: A much larger clone differs from this one at a single base, so this may be a read error. The chain carries TRBV20-1 and TRBJ2-5; D possibly uses TRBD1 or TRBD2 (6 bases each). CDR3 size: 14 residues. Germline V gene data show CDR1 as DFQATT and CDR2 as SNEGSKA (reference sequence). The CDR3 DNA reads TGCAATGCTAGAGGGGGACTCTCTCAAGAGACCCAGTACTTC. It codes for CNARGGLSQETQYF.

Notes on this clonotype: At one end the junction does not follow the germline gene, possibly because of a read error. V usage is TRBV19 and J usage is TRBJ2-7; maybe TRBD1 (5 bases). The CDR3 is 15 residues long. Germline values: CDR1 LNHDA, CDR2 SQIVND (reference sequence). CDR3 DNA: TGTGCTAGTAGTTTCACTCAGGGTCGATCCTACGATCAGTACTTC. Protein sequence: CASSFTQGRSYDQYF.

The sample holds many counts of this clonotype. Here the CDR3 DNA reads TGTGCCAGTAGTATACAGGGACCAGTCTCCGGTGAGCAGTTCTTC. Its protein product is CASSIQGPVSGEQFF. The J gene is TRBJ2-1, the V gene TRBV19; D may correspond to TRBD1 or TRBD2 (5 bases each). V was trimmed by 2 bases and J by 9 bases, leaving 17 bases between them. The CDR3 contains 15 residues. Germline V gene data show CDR1 as LNHDA and CDR2 as SQIVND (reference sequence).

This clonotype was counted at least ten times. The DNA for the CDR3 is TGCGCCAGCAGCCAAGAGTCAGCGGGAGGTGGGGAGCAGTACTTC. Translating it yields CASSQESAGGGEQYF. The chain employs TRBV4-1 and TRBJ2-7; 9 bases fit TRBD2. V lost 0 bases and J lost 7; bases outside the gene matches: 7. From germline, CDR1 is MGHRA and CDR2 YSYEKL. This CDR3 is 15 amino acids long.

This clonotype showed up many times. This chain links TRBV25-1 with TRBJ2-1; 10 nucleotides agree with TRBD2. The CDR3 sequence is 17 residues long. V dropped 4 bases and J dropped 1; count of bases not matched to a gene: 7. Per the germline V gene, CDR1 is MGHDK and CDR2 is SYGVNS. The CDR3, as DNA: TGTGCCAGCAGTGGGATTCTAGCGGGAGCTTCCTACAATGAGCAGTTCTTC. This encodes CASSGILAGASYNEQFF.

This clonotype was detected ten times or more. The rearrangement links TRBV3-1 to TRBJ1-1; unclear D gene. V lost 10 bases and J 7 bases, leaving 13 bases between the germline ends. This CDR3 contains 11 residues. Germline assignment: CDR1 LGHDT and CDR2 YNNKEL (reference sequence). The chain's CDR3 is CAIKTEDEAFF. The CDR3 DNA reads as TGTGCCATCAAAACTGAGGATGAAGCTTTCTTT.

This clonotype has just a few counts. The chain has TRBV18 and TRBJ2-3, with unresolved D. The germline V gene has CDR1 KGHSH and CDR2 LQKENI. CDR3 size: 14 residues. The V end lost 6 bases, the J end lost 0 bases, and 10 bases lay between the germline ends. The CDR3 nucleotides are TGTGCCAGCTCCGTCAGCTCTAGCACAGATACGCAGTATTTT. As protein: CASSVSSSTDTQYF. The variable domain in full, with the rest retrieved from reference TRBV18 and TRBJ2-3, is NAGVMQNPRHLVRRRGQEARLRCSPMKGHSHVYWYRQLPEEGLKFMVYLQKENIIDESGMPKERFSAEFPKEGPSILRIQQVVRGDSAAYFCASSVSSSTDTQYFGPGTRLTVL.

The chain couples TRBV15 to TRBJ2-2; 7 bases fit TRBD1. Germline V gene sequence: CDR1 LNHNV, CDR2 YYDKDF (reference sequence). V was pared by 4 bases and J by 0 bases, with 8 bases of the junction left unmatched. This CDR3 spans 17 amino acids. This CDR3 is CATSKDRVGANTGELFF. The CDR3 bases are TGTGCCACCAGCAAAGACAGGGTTGGGGCGAACACCGGGGAGCTGTTTTTT.

This clonotype was seen more than once but under ten times. V usage is TRBV7-3 and J usage is TRBJ2-3, with 8 bases matching TRBD1. This CDR3 is 15 amino acids long. Germline-derived CDR1 and CDR2 are SGHTA and FQGTGA. Germline trimming cut 4 bases from V and 5 bases from J; bases unmatched to any gene: 8. CDR3 DNA: TGTGCCAGCAGCTCCGCGGGCAGGGGGCAAGATACGCAGTATTTT. Its protein product is CASSSAGRGQDTQYF.

This clonotype was recorded at least ten times. The chain has TRBV2 and TRBJ2-1, with TRBD2 matching over 11 bases. Germline CDR1 and CDR2: SNHLY and FYNNEI. This CDR3 spans 16 amino acids. The V segment lost 6 bases and the J segment 6 bases; nucleotides outside the gene matches: 10. The CDR3 spells CASSHYSSGRLNEQFF. CDR3 DNA: TGTGCCAGCAGCCACTACTCTAGCGGGAGGCTCAATGAGCAGTTCTTC.

This clonotype was counted at least ten times. This chain uses TRBV6-2 or TRBV6-3 with TRBJ2-7, with 9 bases lining up with TRBD2. Germline lookup yields CDR1 MNHEY and CDR2 SVGEGT. The ends lost 5 bases at V and 5 bases at J; junction bases unmatched: 7. This CDR3 has 14 residues. CDR3 sequence: CASSLSGSSNEQYF. Written as DNA, the CDR3 is TGTGCCAGCAGTCTTAGCGGGAGTAGCAACGAGCAGTACTTC.

This clonotype was detected ten times or more. V is TRBV20-1 and J is TRBJ2-1; TRBD2 matches 8 bases. Germline V CDR1 and CDR2: DFQATT, SNEGSKA (reference sequence). J was trimmed by 6 bases and V by 0 bases; bases with no gene match: 10. There are 16 residues in the CDR3. The DNA for the CDR3 is TGCAGTGCTAGAGATCGGCGGGGGGCGCGTTTCAATGAGCAGTTCTTC. Translated, it gives CSARDRRGARFNEQFF.

V is TRBV2 and J is TRBJ1-2; D is perhaps TRBD1 (5 bases). Germline V gives CDR1 SNHLY, CDR2 FYNNEI. There are 14 residues in the CDR3. The V end was cut by 2 bases, the J end by 3 bases, with 10 bases between. CDR3 residues: CASSEQGADYGYTF. DNA of the CDR3: TGTGCCAGCAGTGAACAGGGCGCGGACTATGGCTACACCTTC.

The chain recombines TRBV5-1 with TRBJ2-1, with 12 positions matching TRBD2. CDR3 length: 16 residues. The junction had 5 bases not matched to a gene; V was cut back by 3 bases and J by 4 bases. Looked up from germline, CDR1 is SGHRS and CDR2 is YFSETQ. The CDR3 DNA sequence: TGCGCCAGCAGCTCCCATCTAGCGGGAGGGTACAATGAGCAGTTCTTC. Translated, it gives CASSSHLAGGYNEQFF.

This clonotype was found many times. The junction differs from germline at one of its ends, possibly a read error. The chain carries TRBV29-1 and TRBJ2-3, with D possibly TRBD1 on 5 matching bases. The CDR3 spans 12 residues. Germline loops: CDR1 SQVTM, CDR2 ANQGSEA. CDR3 region: CSVNTQGKEWDF. For the CDR3, the DNA is TGCAGCGTGAATACCCAGGGAAAGGAGTGGGATTTT.

This clonotype was observed a few times. The V and J genes are TRBV2 and TRBJ1-6, with D perhaps matching TRBD1 (5 bases). Germline CDR1 is SNHLY and CDR2 is FYNNEI. CDR3 length: 16 residues. Trimming left V 4 bases short and J 6 bases short, with 16 bases between. CDR3 region: CASSGRDHMGNSPLHF. CDR3 in DNA: TGTGCCAGCAGTGGCCGGGACCACATGGGTAATTCACCCCTCCACTTT.

This clonotype was recorded many times. The rearrangement links TRBV29-1 to TRBJ2-7, with 11 bases aligning to TRBD2. Unmatched junction bases numbered 5, after V lost 7 bases and J lost 3 bases. CDR1 is SQVTM, CDR2 ANQGSEA, per germline. The CDR3 is made up of 13 amino acids. CDR3 nucleotides: TGCAGCGCTAGCGGGGGGACGCACTACGAGCAGTACTTC. It is translated as CSASGGTHYEQYF.

This clonotype has ten or more counts. V gene TRBV19 combines with J gene TRBJ2-1; 9 bases line up with TRBD1. The CDR3 is 15 residues long. Trimming took 2 bases from V and 8 from J; bases not matched to a gene: 7. Germline CDR1 and CDR2: LNHDA and SQIVND (reference sequence). The CDR3 spells CASSILGQGDDEQFF. The CDR3 nucleotides read TGTGCCAGTAGTATACTGGGACAGGGCGACGATGAGCAGTTCTTC.

In this sample, this clonotype turned up many times. This rearrangement joins TRBV7-9 to TRBJ1-1; D gene uncertain. This CDR3 is built from 14 residues. The germline V gene encodes CDR1 SEHNR and CDR2 FQNEAQ (reference sequence). Trimming took 5 bases from V and 1 from J, leaving 11 bases between them. The CDR3, as DNA: TGTGCCAGCAGCGTCGGACGGGAGAACACTGAAGCTTTCTTT. As protein: CASSVGRENTEAFF.

The V and J genes are TRBV30 and TRBJ2-5; tentative D call: TRBD2 (6 bases). The V end lost 7 bases, the J end lost 1 base, and 19 bases lay between the germline ends. There are 15 residues in the CDR3. Germline V gene data show CDR1 as GTSNPN and CDR2 as SVGIG (reference sequence). The CDR3 DNA sequence: TGTGCCTCCCTGCCGTTGGAGGGGACCCAAGAGACCCAGTACTTC. As protein: CASLPLEGTQETQYF. The full variable domain, completed using reference TRBV30 and TRBJ2-5, is SQTIHQWPATLVQPVGSPLSLECTVEGTSNPNLYWYRQAAGRGLQLLFYSVGIGQISSEVPQNLSASRPQDRQFILSSKKLLLSDSGFYLCASLPLEGTQETQYFGPGTRLLVL.

This clonotype was counted at least ten times. The chain links TRBV20-1 to TRBJ2-5; 12 bases match TRBD2. CDR1 is DFQATT and CDR2 is SNEGSKA in the germline V gene (reference sequence). V shed 5 bases and J 4 bases; nucleotides not matched to a gene: 14. CDR3 length equals 17 residues. CDR3 in DNA: TGCAGTGCTCGCACCCCTAGGACTAGCGGGACCACAGAGACCCAGTACTTC. Protein: CSARTPRTSGTTETQYF.

This clonotype has ten or more counts. V and J are TRBV7-2 and TRBJ2-1; D is unclear. The V gene lost 1 base and the J gene lost 2 bases, with 12 bases spanning the gap. This CDR3 contains 16 residues. The germline gives CDR1 SGHTA, CDR2 FQGNSA. CDR3 in amino acids: CASSLGLGLTYNEQFF. The CDR3 nucleotides read TGTGCCAGCAGCTTAGGGCTTGGGTTGACCTACAATGAGCAGTTCTTC.

The table lists this clonotype with many counts. This rearrangement joins TRBV19 to TRBJ2-3; 11 nucleotides align to TRBD1. Looked up from germline, CDR1 is LNHDA and CDR2 is SQIVND (reference sequence). With 4 bases clipped from V and 3 bases from J, the junction kept 3 bases outside the gene matches. The CDR3 loop spans 15 amino acids. CDR3 protein: CASSTGTGGTDTQYF. As DNA, the CDR3 is TGTGCCAGTAGTACTGGGACAGGGGGAACAGATACGCAGTATTTT.

This clonotype was seen repeatedly, ten times or more. The V call is TRBV2, the J call TRBJ2-1; 10 bases match TRBD1. With 6 bases clipped from V and 6 bases from J, the junction kept 8 bases outside the gene matches. CDR3 size: 15 residues. Germline assignment: CDR1 SNHLY and CDR2 FYNNEI. The DNA of the CDR3 is TGTGCCAGCAGGGGTCGGGGACAGGGGAGCAATGAGCAGTTCTTC. Its translation: CASRGRGQGSNEQFF.

This clonotype was seen many times. The chain recombines TRBV20-1 with TRBJ2-1; 10 nucleotides agree with TRBD2. V gave up 2 bases and J gave up 0 bases; unmatched junction bases: 7. The germline CDR1 and CDR2 sequences are DFQATT and SNEGSKA (reference sequence). The CDR3 is 17 amino acids. The CDR3 sequence is CSARPGLAVRSYNEQFF. As DNA, the CDR3 is TGCAGTGCTAGACCAGGACTAGCGGTCCGCTCCTACAATGAGCAGTTCTTC.

Many counts were recorded for this clonotype. CDR3 sequence reads: CSVERSGKNEQFF. DNA for the CDR3: TGCAGCGTTGAGAGGAGCGGGAAAAATGAGCAGTTCTTC. The chain carries TRBV29-1 and TRBJ2-1; 7 nucleotides match TRBD2. V lost 3 bases to trimming and J lost 7 bases; unmatched junction nucleotides: 6. CDR1 is SQVTM, CDR2 ANQGSEA, per germline. This CDR3 has 13 amino acids.

J is TRBJ2-5 and V is TRBV5-4; 7 nucleotides agree with TRBD2. V shed 7 bases and J 4 bases; nucleotides not matched to a gene: 10. Per the germline V gene, CDR1 is SGHNT and CDR2 is YYREEE (reference sequence). There are 14 residues in the CDR3. The CDR3 here is CASYTQSGGETQYF. The CDR3 region has the DNA TGTGCCAGCTACACCCAGTCGGGGGGAGAGACCCAGTACTTC. Together with reference TRBV5-4 and TRBJ2-5, the CDR3 gives the full variable domain: ETGVTQSPTHLIKTRGQQVTLRCSSQSGHNTVSWYQQALGQGPQFIFQYYREEENGRGNFPPRFSGLQFPNYSSELNVNALELDDSALYLCASYTQSGGETQYFGPGTRLLVL.